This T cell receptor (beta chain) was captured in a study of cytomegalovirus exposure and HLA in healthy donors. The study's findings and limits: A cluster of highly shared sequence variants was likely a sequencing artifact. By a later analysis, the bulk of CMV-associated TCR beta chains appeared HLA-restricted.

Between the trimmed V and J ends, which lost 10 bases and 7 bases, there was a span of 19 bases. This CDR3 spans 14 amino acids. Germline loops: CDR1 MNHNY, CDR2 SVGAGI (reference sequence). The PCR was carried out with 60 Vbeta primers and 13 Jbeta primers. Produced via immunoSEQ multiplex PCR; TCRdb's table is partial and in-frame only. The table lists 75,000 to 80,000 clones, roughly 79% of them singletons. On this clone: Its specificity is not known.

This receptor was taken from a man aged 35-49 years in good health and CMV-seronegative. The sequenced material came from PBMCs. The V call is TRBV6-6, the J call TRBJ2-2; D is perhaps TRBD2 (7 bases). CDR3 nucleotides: TGTGCCACCCGTCGCGGGGGCGCGAGCGGGGAGCTGTTTTTT. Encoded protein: CATRRGGASGELFF.